What follows are 15 T cell receptor beta chains derived from one specimen sequenced in a study of shared clonotypes between healthy human individuals. Using immunoSEQ multiplex PCR, the repertoire was profiled, and TCRdb retains in-frame clones only, with some absent. Among about 1.5 million clones, 95% to 97% were seen once, and the ten largest hold 0.95% to 1.5%. The specimen sequenced was naive CD4+ T cells sorted from blood. Subset of the sample: CD45RA+ positively selected. These receptors were obtained from a man aged 25-40 years in good health.

This clone has just one count. The chain couples TRBV5-1 to TRBJ2-3, with 8 bases matching TRBD2. The V and J ends lost 1 base and 0 bases, in that order; junction bases with no gene match: 10. The germline CDR1 and CDR2 sequences are SGHRS and YFSETQ. The CDR3 spans 18 residues. The CDR3 DNA reads as TGCGCCAGCAGCTTGCGTCCGGGAGGGCTTCCTAGCACAGATACGCAGTATTTT. Translated: CASSLRPGGLPSTDTQYF.

Remarks on this clone: Sequence at one end of the junction differs from germline and may be a read error. The chain links TRBV2 to TRBJ1-4, with TRBD1 matching over 8 bases. The CDR3 runs 15 residues. CDR1 is SNHLY and CDR2 is FYNNEI in the germline V gene. CDR3 in DNA: TGTGCCAGCAGTGAAGATCGCCCCGGGACAGGATCTCCGGGTTTT. Its translation is CASSEDRPGTGSPGF.

This sequence joins TRBV29-1 and TRBJ2-1; D ambiguous. The CDR3 runs to 13 residues. CDR1 and CDR2 from the germline V gene are SQVTM and ANQGSEA. Deletions cut 1 base from V and 1 base from J, with 5 bases between. CDR3 sequence reads: CSVEALSYNEQFF. The DNA for the CDR3 is TGCAGCGTTGAAGCGTTGTCCTACAATGAGCAGTTCTTC.

J is TRBJ2-7 and V is TRBV7-2; D gene unclear. The CDR3 sequence is 12 residues long. The V end lost 3 bases, the J end lost 9 bases, and 12 bases lay between the germline ends. Germline CDR1 reads SGHTA; CDR2 reads FQGNSA. The CDR3 is CASSLDPWGQYF. The CDR3 nucleotides read TGTGCCAGCAGCTTGGATCCGTGGGGGCAGTACTTC.

In its sample, this clone was seen once. The chain recombines TRBV5-1 with TRBJ2-1; TRBD2 matches at 9 bases. Germline lookup yields CDR1 SGHRS and CDR2 YFSETQ. With 4 bases clipped from V and 5 bases from J, the junction kept 13 bases outside the gene matches. The CDR3 length is 17 residues. CDR3 bases: TGCGCCAGCAGCCCCGTCGGAGCTAGCGGGATCCACAATGAGCAGTTCTTC. Amino acid sequence: CASSPVGASGIHNEQFF.

CDR3 in amino acids: CASSIDLGQLYQPQHF. The CDR3 DNA follows: TGTGCCAGTAGTATAGATCTGGGACAGTTATATCAGCCCCAGCATTTT. This chain joins TRBV19 and TRBJ1-5; 7 bases line up with TRBD1. V trimming: 0 bases; J trimming: 5 bases; junction bases outside the gene matches: 7. CDR3 length: 16 amino acids. Germline V gene sequence: CDR1 LNHDA, CDR2 SQIVND (reference sequence).

This chain joins TRBV11-2 and TRBJ1-3, with D uncertain. The CDR3 spans 15 residues. CDR1 and CDR2 from the germline V gene are SGHAT and FQNNGV. V was cut by 2 bases and J by 0 bases, with 8 bases left in between. The CDR3 DNA sequence: TGTGCCAGCAGCTTATGGGTGAGCTCTGGAAACACCATATATTTT. Protein sequence: CASSLWVSSGNTIYF. Complete variable domain (other parts from reference TRBV11-2 and TRBJ1-3): EAGVAQSPRYKIIEKRQSVAFWCNPISGHATLYWYQQILGQGPKLLIQFQNNGVVDDSQLPKDRFSAERLKGVDSTLKIQPAKLEDSAVYLCASSLWVSSGNTIYFGEGSWLTVV.

The chain couples TRBV28 to TRBJ2-5; unclear D gene. The CDR3 has 14 residues. Germline V gene data show CDR1 as MDHEN and CDR2 as SYDVKM. V gave up 5 bases and J gave up 1 base, with 11 bases separating them. In DNA, the CDR3 is TGTGCCAGCAGTGTTTTGAGCCTCCAAGAGACCCAGTACTTC. Translation: CASSVLSLQETQYF.

The chain links TRBV4-3 to TRBJ2-6; no reliable D call. CDR3 length: 14 residues. Trimming cost V 4 bases and J 9 bases, with 13 bases left between them. Germline V gene lookup returns CDR1 LGHNA and CDR2 YSLEER. The CDR3 protein is CASSPGPFVNVLTF. In nucleotides, the CDR3 is TGCGCCAGCAGCCCGGGCCCTTTTGTCAACGTCCTGACTTTC.

This chain joins TRBV28 and TRBJ1-1; 8 positions agree with TRBD1. In germline, CDR1 is MDHEN, CDR2 SYDVKM. Trimming took 6 bases from V and 10 from J; bases not matched to a gene: 7. The CDR3 runs to 12 residues. CDR3 residues: CASRTGDLIAFF. CDR3 sequence (DNA): TGTGCCAGCAGGACAGGGGACCTTATAGCTTTCTTT. Full variable domain (rest looked up from reference TRBV28 and TRBJ1-1): DVKVTQSSRYLVKRTGEKVFLECVQDMDHENMFWYRQDPGLGLRLIYFSYDVKMKEKGDIPEGYSVSREKKERFSLILESASTNQTSMYLCASRTGDLIAFFGQGTRLTVV.

This clone has a single count. The chain combines TRBV5-1 with TRBJ2-3; D is uncertain. V lost 5 bases and J lost 0, with 13 bases in between. The CDR3 consists of 15 residues. The germline V gene has CDR1 SGHRS and CDR2 YFSETQ. The CDR3 region has the DNA TGCGCCAGCAGTTTGATTTCCCCTAGCACAGATACGCAGTATTTT. Protein: CASSLISPSTDTQYF.

The rearrangement links TRBV7-9 to TRBJ2-4; 9 nucleotides line up with TRBD1. CDR3 length: 17 residues. Germline CDR1 is SEHNR and CDR2 is FQNEAQ (reference sequence). Losses at the gene ends were 1 base for V and 0 bases for J; bases not matched to a gene: 4. CDR3 DNA: TGTGCCAGCAGCTTAGTTGGGACAGGGCTAGCCAAAAACATTCAGTACTTC. Residues: CASSLVGTGLAKNIQYF.

A few counts support this clone. This sequence joins TRBV4-3 and TRBJ2-7; 8 bases match TRBD1. Germline V gene lookup returns CDR1 LGHNA and CDR2 YSLEER. V shed 4 bases and J 2 bases; nucleotides not matched to a gene: 4. CDR3 size: 14 residues. CDR3: CASSRDRQAYEQYF. CDR3 nucleotides: TGCGCCAGCAGCCGGGACAGGCAAGCCTACGAGCAGTACTTC.

V is TRBV18 and J is TRBJ2-5; D assignment may be TRBD1 or TRBD2 (5 bases each). The germline V and J ends were trimmed by 3 bases and 5 bases, with 16 bases remaining between them. CDR3 length equals 15 residues. Germline lookup yields CDR1 KGHSH and CDR2 LQKENI. CDR3 bases: TGTGCCAGCTCACCCAGGGAGCCCGTGGGGGAGACCCAGTACTTC. Translation: CASSPREPVGETQYF.

The rearrangement links TRBV10-3 to TRBJ1-4; maybe TRBD1 (6 bases). CDR3 length equals 13 residues. Deletions cut 10 bases from V and 4 bases from J, with 13 bases between. From germline, CDR1 is ENHRY and CDR2 SYGVKD. CDR3 nucleotide sequence: TGTGCCAGCCAGACAGGTTATAATGAAAAACTGTTTTTT. Its translation: CASQTGYNEKLFF.